The 8 T cell receptor beta chains presented below share a single source sample, sequenced in a study of cytomegalovirus exposure and HLA in healthy donors. In the PCR, 60 Vbeta and 13 Jbeta primers were used. Using immunoSEQ multiplex PCR, the repertoire was profiled, and TCRdb retains in-frame clones only, with some absent. The table lists some 130,000 clones, 81% of them singletons. The sequencing sample was made of PBMCs. The receptors here all came from a middle-aged woman in good health and CMV-seropositive.

This clone was picked up a small number of times. This chain connects TRBV10-1 to TRBJ2-1, with TRBD2 matching over 7 bases. The germline V gene has CDR1 WNHNN and CDR2 SYGVQD (reference sequence). The CDR3 has 14 amino acids. The ends lost 4 bases at V and 8 bases at J; junction bases unmatched: 8. The CDR3 spells CASSGDYNRDEQFF. For the CDR3, the DNA is TGCGCCAGCAGTGGGGACTACAACCGAGATGAGCAGTTCTTC.

Only a few counts were recorded for this clone. This chain connects TRBV7-9 to TRBJ2-3, with D possibly TRBD2 on 6 matching bases. V lost 5 bases to trimming and J lost 8 bases, with 17 bases between them. Germline V CDR1 and CDR2: SEHNR, FQNEAQ (reference sequence). The CDR3 is 14 residues long. The CDR3 loop is CASSPGTGEGTQYF. CDR3 in DNA: TGTGCCAGCAGCCCCGGGACTGGAGAAGGTACGCAGTATTTT.

The rearrangement uses TRBV2 and TRBJ1-2; 7 bases map to TRBD1. The trim removed 4 bases at V and 6 bases at J, leaving 5 bases unmatched. Germline V gene lookup returns CDR1 SNHLY and CDR2 FYNNEI. There are 13 residues in the CDR3. CDR3 sequence reads: CASSGTGVDGYTF. The CDR3 DNA sequence: TGTGCCAGCAGTGGAACAGGGGTGGATGGCTACACCTTC.

The chain has TRBV6-6 and TRBJ2-3; D might be TRBD2 (7 bases). The CDR3 runs to 14 residues. V dropped 11 bases and J dropped 2 bases, with 17 bases sitting between them. Per germline, CDR1 MNHNY and CDR2 SVGAGI (reference sequence). The CDR3 region has the DNA TGTGCCCATAAGAGGGGGGGCGTCACAGATACGCAGTATTTT. This sequence encodes CAHKRGGVTDTQYF.

This clone was picked up a small number of times. The chain combines TRBV25-1 with TRBJ1-1; 8 bases map to TRBD1. The CDR3 spans 17 residues. Germline assignment: CDR1 MGHDK and CDR2 SYGVNS. The ends lost 0 bases at V and 4 bases at J; junction bases unmatched: 10. The CDR3 coding sequence is TGTGCCAGCAGTGAATACCCCCGGACAGGGAAGAGCACTGAAGCTTTCTTT. This translates into CASSEYPRTGKSTEAFF.

The V call is TRBV9, the J call TRBJ1-1, with D perhaps TRBD1 (6 bases). V lost 2 bases and J 8 bases, leaving 10 bases between the germline ends. This CDR3 comprises 12 residues. Germline assignment: CDR1 SGDLS and CDR2 YYNGEE. CDR3 bases: TGTGCCAGCAGCGTCTATACAGGGGAAGCTTTCTTT. This encodes CASSVYTGEAFF.

The genes are TRBV28 and TRBJ2-5; no reliable D call. With the DNA end fitting TRBJ2-7 better, the J assignment may be wrong. The CDR3 covers 12 residues. From germline, CDR1 is MDHEN and CDR2 SYDVKM. CDR3 bases: TGTGCCAGCAGTCCGATTCCCTACGAGCAGTACTTC. Its protein is CASSPIPYEQYF.

The table lists this clone with a few counts. The genes are TRBV2 and TRBJ1-5; a possible D gene is TRBD1 (5 bases). Germline V lookup: CDR1 SNHLY, CDR2 FYNNEI. This CDR3 has 12 residues. V was cut by 0 bases and J by 11 bases, with 8 bases left in between. CDR3 DNA: TGTGCCAGCAGTGAAGCTGGGGGGTCCCAGCATTTT. Translated: CASSEAGGSQHF.